This T cell receptor beta chain was recorded in a study of human T cells and chemical hapten exposure. This clonotype has only a few counts. The CDR3 runs to 14 residues. Germline lookup yields CDR1 SGHTA and CDR2 FQGNSA. V lost 7 bases to trimming and J lost 4 bases, with 13 bases between them. Time point noted: patch test 2, 6 weeks after DPC sensitization. Regarding treatment: therapeutic diphenylcyclopropenone sensitization with weekly scalp DPC. TCRdb reanalysed the RACE reads using MiXCR and keeps one entry per CDR3 protein. The sample includes tens of thousands of distinct CDR3 sequences, about 9.4% of them seen just once.

The clonotype originates from a woman between 45 and 60 years old with alopecia areata. Some clones in this sample may be carry-over from other donors' samples. Sequenced here: whole blood, sampled in connection with sensitization to the hapten diphenylcyclopropenone (DPC). The rearrangement joins TRBV7-2 to TRBJ2-2, with D uncertain. The chain's CDR3 is CASTKWSPTGELFF. Written as DNA, the CDR3 is TGTGCCAGCACCAAGTGGAGTCCCACCGGGGAGCTGTTTTTT.